This T cell receptor (beta chain) originates from a study of Ad26.COV2.S vaccination and SARS-CoV-2 variants. Study background: Among those in the COV1001 Ad26.COV2.S trial arm was the donor.

Treatment in this sample: 15 to 20 received Ad26.COV2.S at low or high dose, single or two shots; several received placebo; per-sample allocation not given. Collection of samples fell on day 63 after the first vaccine or placebo injection. It was an adult aged 18-55 years in Boston who was the donor. This table comes from immunoSEQ multiplex PCR, and its TCRdb copy is limited to in-frame clones, with some not included. The sample consists of hundreds of thousands of clones, approximately 86% of them appearing once. Study results and limitations: Recipients of vaccine and of placebo showed similar breadth of their non-spike TCR repertoires. People who got the vaccine had more spike-specific TCR breadth than people who got placebo.

V dropped 3 bases and J dropped 0 bases, with 15 bases sitting between them. The CDR3 extends over 16 amino acids. Germline V gives CDR1 SQVTM, CDR2 ANQGSEA. Notes on this clone: What it recognizes is unknown.

This receptor was obtained from a person aged 18 to 65 who received the Ad26.COV2.S COVID-19 vaccine or a placebo. The input for sequencing was peripheral blood, taken in a trial of Ad26.COV2.S vaccine versus placebo. The V and J genes are TRBV29-1 and TRBJ2-1; D uncertain. Written as DNA, the CDR3 is TGCAGCGTTGACCGCAGTGGGGTCGGCTCCTACAATGAGCAGTTCTTC. Translated, it gives CSVDRSGVGSYNEQFF.